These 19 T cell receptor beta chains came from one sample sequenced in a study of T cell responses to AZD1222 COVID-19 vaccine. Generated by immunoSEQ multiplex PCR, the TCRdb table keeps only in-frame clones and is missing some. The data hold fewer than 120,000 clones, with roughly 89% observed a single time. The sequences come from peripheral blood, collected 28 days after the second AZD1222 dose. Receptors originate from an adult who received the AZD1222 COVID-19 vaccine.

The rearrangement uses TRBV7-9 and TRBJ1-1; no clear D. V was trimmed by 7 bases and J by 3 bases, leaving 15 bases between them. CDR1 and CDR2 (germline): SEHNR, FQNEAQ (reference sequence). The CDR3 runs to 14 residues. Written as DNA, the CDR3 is TGTGCCAGCATATTTGCTTCCTCTTACACTGAAGCTTTCTTT. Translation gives CASIFASSYTEAFF.

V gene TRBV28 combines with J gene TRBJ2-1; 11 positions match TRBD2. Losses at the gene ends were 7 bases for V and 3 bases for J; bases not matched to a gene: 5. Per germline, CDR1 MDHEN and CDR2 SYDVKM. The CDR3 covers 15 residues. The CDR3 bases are TGTGCCAGCATCGCCGGGACTAGCGGCTACAATGAGCAGTTCTTC. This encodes CASIAGTSGYNEQFF.

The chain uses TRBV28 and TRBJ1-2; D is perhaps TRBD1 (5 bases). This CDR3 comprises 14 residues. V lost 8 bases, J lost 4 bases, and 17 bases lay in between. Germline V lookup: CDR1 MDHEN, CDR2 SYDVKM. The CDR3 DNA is TGTGCCAGCTGCACTGGGGGGAGTGCCTATGGCTACACCTTC. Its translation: CASCTGGSAYGYTF.

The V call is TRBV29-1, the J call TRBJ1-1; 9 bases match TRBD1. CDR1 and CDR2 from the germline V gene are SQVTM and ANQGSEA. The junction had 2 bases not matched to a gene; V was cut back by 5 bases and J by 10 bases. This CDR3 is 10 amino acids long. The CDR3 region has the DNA TGCAGCGTTCGACAGGGGGGAGCTTTCTTT. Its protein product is CSVRQGGAFF.

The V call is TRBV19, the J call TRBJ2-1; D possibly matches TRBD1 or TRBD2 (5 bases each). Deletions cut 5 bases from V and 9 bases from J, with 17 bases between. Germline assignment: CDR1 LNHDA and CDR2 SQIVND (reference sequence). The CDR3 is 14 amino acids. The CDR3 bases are TGTGCCAGTAGTTTGGGAGAGGGGCTCGGTGAGCAGTTCTTC. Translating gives CASSLGEGLGEQFF. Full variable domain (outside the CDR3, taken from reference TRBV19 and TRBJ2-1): DGGITQSPKYLFRKEGQNVTLSCEQNLNHDAMYWYRQDPGQGLRLIYYSQIVNDFQKGDIAEGYSVSREKKESFPLTVTSAQKNPTAFYLCASSLGEGLGEQFFGPGTRLTVL.

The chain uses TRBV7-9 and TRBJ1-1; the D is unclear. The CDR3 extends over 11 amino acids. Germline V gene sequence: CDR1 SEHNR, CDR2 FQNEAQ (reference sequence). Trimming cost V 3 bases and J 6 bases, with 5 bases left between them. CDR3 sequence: CASSLMAEAFF. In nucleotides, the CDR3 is TGTGCCAGCAGCTTGATGGCTGAAGCTTTCTTT.

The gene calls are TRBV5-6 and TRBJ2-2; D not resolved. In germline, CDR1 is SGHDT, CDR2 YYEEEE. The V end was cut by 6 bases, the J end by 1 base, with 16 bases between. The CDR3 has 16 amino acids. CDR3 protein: CASKIKERLNTGELFF. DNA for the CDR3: TGTGCCAGCAAGATAAAGGAGAGGTTGAACACCGGGGAGCTGTTTTTT. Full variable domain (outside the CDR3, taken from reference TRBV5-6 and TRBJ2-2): DAGVTQSPTHLIKTRGQQVTLRCSPKSGHDTVSWYQQALGQGPQFIFQYYEEEERQRGNFPDRFSGHQFPNYSSELNVNALLLGDSALYLCASKIKERLNTGELFFGEGSRLTVL.

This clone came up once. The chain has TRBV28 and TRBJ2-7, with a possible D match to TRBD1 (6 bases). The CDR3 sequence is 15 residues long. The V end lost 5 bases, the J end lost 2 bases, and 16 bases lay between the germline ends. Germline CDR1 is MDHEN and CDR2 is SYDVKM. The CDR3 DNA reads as TGTGCCAGCAGTAGTGTTTTGGACAGTACCTACGAGCAGTACTTC. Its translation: CASSSVLDSTYEQYF. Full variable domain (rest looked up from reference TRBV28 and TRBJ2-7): DVKVTQSSRYLVKRTGEKVFLECVQDMDHENMFWYRQDPGLGLRLIYFSYDVKMKEKGDIPEGYSVSREKKERFSLILESASTNQTSMYLCASSSVLDSTYEQYFGPGTRLTVT.

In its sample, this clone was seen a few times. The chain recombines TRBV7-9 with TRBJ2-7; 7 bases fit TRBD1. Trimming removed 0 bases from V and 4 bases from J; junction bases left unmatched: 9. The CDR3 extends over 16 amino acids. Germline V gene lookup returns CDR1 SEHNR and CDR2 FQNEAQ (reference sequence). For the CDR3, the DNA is TGTGCCAGCAGCTTAGCAGGGGGCAGGAGCTTGTACGAGCAGTACTTC. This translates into CASSLAGGRSLYEQYF.

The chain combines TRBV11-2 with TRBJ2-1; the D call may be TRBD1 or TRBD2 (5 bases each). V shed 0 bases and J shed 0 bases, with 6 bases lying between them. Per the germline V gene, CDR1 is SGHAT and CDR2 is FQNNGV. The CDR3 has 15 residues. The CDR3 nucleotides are TGTGCCAGCAGCTTAGATGGGGGCTCCTACAATGAGCAGTTCTTC. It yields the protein CASSLDGGSYNEQFF.

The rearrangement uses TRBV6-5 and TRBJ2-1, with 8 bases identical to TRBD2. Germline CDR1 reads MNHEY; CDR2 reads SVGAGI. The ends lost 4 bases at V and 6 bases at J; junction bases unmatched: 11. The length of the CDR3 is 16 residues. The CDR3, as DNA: TGTGCCAGCAGTTGGGTTAGCGGGACGGCCCCCAATGAGCAGTTCTTC. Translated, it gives CASSWVSGTAPNEQFF.

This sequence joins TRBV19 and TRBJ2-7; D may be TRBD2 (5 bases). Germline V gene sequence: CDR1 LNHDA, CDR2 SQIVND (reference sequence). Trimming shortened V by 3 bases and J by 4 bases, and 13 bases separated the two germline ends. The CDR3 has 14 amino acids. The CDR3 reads CASSIADSFYEQYF. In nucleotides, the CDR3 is TGTGCCAGTAGTATCGCGGACTCCTTTTACGAGCAGTACTTC. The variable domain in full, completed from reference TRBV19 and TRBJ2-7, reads DGGITQSPKYLFRKEGQNVTLSCEQNLNHDAMYWYRQDPGQGLRLIYYSQIVNDFQKGDIAEGYSVSREKKESFPLTVTSAQKNPTAFYLCASSIADSFYEQYFGPGTRLTVT.

For the CDR3, the DNA is TGTGCCACCAGCAGAGGGGGAGGGGGATCCTACGAGCAGTACTTC. Amino acids: CATSRGGGGSYEQYF. The rearrangement uses TRBV15 and TRBJ2-7, with D possibly matching TRBD2 (7 bases). The CDR3 runs to 15 residues. The germline CDR1 and CDR2 sequences are LNHNV and YYDKDF (reference sequence). The V gene lost 1 base and the J gene lost 1 base, with 11 bases spanning the gap.

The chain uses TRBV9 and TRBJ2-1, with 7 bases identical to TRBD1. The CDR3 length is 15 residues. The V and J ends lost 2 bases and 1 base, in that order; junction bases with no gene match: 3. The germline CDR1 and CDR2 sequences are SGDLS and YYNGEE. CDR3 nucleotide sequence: TGTGCCAGCAGCGTCCTGACAGGGTCCTACAATGAGCAGTTCTTC. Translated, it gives CASSVLTGSYNEQFF.

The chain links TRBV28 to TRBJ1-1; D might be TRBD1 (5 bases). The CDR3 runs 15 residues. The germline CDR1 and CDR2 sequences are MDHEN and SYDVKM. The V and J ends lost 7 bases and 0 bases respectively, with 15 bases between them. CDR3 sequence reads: CASTPWDRLNTEAFF. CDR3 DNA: TGTGCCAGCACCCCTTGGGACCGACTGAACACTGAAGCTTTCTTT.

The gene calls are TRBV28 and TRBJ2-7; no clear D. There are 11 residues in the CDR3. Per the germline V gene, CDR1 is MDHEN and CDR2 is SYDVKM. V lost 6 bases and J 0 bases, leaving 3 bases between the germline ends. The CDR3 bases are TGTGCCAGCAGACTCTCCTACGAGCAGTACTTC. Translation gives CASRLSYEQYF.

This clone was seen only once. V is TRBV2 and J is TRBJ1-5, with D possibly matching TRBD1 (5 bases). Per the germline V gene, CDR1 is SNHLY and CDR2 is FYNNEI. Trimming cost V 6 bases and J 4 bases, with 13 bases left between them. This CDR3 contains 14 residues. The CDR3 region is CASSALTANQPQHF. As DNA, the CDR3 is TGTGCCAGCAGCGCCTTGACAGCGAATCAGCCCCAGCATTTT.

CDR3 DNA: TGTGCCAGCAGCCTAAGGGACAGGGGAGGTTACAATGAGCAGTTCTTC. Residues: CASSLRDRGGYNEQFF. The J gene is TRBJ2-1, the V gene TRBV7-8; 10 nucleotides align to TRBD1. This CDR3 comprises 16 residues. The junction had 8 bases not matched to a gene; V was cut back by 5 bases and J by 4 bases. The V gene's germline CDR1 is SGHVS and CDR2 FQNEAQ.

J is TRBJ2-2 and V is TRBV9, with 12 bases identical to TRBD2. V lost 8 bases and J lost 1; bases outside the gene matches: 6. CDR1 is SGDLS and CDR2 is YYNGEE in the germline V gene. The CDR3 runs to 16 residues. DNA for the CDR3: TGTGCCAGTGCTAGCGGGGGGGACCTGAACACCGGGGAGCTGTTTTTT. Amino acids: CASASGGDLNTGELFF.